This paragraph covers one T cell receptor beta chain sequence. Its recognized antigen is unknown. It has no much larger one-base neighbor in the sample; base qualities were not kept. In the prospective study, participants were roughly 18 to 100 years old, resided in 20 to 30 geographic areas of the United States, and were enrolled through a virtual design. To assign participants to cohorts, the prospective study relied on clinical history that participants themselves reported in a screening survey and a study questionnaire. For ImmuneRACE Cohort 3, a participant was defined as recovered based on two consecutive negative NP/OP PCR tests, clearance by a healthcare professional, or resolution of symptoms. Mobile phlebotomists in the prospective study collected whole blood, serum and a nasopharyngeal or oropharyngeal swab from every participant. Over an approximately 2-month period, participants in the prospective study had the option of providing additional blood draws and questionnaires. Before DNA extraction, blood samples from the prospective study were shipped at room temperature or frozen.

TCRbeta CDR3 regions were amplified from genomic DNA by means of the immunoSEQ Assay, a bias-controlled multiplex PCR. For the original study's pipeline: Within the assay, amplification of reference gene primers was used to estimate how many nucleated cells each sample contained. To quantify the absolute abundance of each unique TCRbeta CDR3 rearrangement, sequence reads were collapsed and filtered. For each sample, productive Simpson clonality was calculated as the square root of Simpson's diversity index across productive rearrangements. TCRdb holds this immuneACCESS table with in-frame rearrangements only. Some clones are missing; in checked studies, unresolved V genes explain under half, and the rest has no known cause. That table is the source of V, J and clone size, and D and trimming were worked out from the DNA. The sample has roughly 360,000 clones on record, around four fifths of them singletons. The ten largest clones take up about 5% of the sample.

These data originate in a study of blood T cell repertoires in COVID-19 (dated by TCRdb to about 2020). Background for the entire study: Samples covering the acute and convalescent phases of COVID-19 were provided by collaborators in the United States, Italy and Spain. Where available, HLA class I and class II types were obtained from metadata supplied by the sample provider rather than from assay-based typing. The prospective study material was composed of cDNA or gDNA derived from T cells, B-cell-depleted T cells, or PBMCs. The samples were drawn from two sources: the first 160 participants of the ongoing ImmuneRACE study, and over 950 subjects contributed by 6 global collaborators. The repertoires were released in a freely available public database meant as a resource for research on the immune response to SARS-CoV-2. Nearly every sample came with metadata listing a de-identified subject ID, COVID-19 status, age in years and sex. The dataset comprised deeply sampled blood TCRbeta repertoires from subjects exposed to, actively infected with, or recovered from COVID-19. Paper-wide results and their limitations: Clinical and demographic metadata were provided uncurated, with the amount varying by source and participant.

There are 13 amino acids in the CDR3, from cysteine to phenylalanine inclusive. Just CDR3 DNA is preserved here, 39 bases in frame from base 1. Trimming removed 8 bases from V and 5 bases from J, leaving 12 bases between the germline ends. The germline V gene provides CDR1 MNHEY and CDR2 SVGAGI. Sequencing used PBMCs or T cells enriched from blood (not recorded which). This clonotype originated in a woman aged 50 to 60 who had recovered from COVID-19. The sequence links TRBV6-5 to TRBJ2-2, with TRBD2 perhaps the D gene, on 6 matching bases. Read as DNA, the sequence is TGTGCCAGCTCCCGGGCGGGGACCGGGGAGCTGTTTTTT. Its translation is CASSRAGTGELFF.